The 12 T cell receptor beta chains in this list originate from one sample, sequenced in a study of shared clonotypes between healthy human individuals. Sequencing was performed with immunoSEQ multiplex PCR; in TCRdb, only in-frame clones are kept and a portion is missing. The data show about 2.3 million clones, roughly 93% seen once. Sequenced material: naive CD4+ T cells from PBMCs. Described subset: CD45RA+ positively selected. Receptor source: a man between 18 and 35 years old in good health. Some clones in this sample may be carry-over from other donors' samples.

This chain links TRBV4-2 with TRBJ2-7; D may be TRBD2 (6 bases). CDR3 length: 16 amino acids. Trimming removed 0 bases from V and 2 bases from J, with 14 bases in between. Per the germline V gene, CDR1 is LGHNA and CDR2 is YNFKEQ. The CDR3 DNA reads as TGTGCCAGCAGCCAAGACCCCGGGGGAGGCCCCTACGAGCAGTACTTC. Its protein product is CASSQDPGGGPYEQYF.

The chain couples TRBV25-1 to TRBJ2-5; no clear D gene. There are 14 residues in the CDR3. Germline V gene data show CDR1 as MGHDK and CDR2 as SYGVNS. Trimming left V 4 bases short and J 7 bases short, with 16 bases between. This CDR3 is CASSVGPTGGTQYF. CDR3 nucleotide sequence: TGTGCCAGCAGTGTTGGACCGACCGGCGGGACCCAGTACTTC.

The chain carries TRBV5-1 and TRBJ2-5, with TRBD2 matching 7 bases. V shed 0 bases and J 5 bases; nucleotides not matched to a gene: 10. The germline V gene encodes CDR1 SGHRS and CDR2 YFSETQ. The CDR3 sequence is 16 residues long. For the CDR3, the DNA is TGCGCCAGCAGCTTGGGCGGGAGTGCCGGTATGGAGACCCAGTACTTC. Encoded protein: CASSLGGSAGMETQYF.

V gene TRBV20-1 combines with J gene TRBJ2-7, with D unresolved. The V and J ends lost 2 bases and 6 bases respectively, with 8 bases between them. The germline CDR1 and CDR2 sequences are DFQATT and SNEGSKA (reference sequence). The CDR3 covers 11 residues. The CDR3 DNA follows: TGCAGTGCTAGAAGCAGAGCCGAGCAGTACTTC. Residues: CSARSRAEQYF.

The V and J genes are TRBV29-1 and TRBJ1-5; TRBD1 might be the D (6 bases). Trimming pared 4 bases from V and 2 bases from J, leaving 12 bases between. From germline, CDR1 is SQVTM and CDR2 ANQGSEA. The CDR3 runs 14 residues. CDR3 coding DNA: TGCAGCGTTGCGGGGGAGGGGGGCAATCAGCCCCAGCATTTT. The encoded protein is CSVAGEGGNQPQHF.

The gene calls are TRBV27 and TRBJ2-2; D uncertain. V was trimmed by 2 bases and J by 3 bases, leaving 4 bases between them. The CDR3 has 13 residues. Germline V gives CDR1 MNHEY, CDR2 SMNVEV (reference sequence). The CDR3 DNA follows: TGTGCCAGCAGTTTAAAACACACCGGGGAGCTGTTTTTT. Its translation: CASSLKHTGELFF.

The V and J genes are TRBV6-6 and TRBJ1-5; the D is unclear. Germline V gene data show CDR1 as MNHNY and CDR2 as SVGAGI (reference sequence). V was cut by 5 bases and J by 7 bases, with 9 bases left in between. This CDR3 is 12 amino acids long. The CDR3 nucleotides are TGTGCCAGCAGTCTCCCTAGCCAGCCCCAGCATTTT. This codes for CASSLPSQPQHF.

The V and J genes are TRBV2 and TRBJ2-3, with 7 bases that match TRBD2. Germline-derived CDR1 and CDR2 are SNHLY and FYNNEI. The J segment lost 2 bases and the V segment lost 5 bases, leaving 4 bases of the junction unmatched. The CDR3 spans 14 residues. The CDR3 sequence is CASSYQRDTDTQYF. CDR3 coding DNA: TGTGCCAGCAGTTACCAGCGGGACACAGATACGCAGTATTTT.

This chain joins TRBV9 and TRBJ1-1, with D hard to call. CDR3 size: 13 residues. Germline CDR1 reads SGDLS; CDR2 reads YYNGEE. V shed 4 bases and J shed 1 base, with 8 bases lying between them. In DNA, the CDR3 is TGTGCCAGCAGCATCCGACAGAACACTGAAGCTTTCTTT. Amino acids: CASSIRQNTEAFF.

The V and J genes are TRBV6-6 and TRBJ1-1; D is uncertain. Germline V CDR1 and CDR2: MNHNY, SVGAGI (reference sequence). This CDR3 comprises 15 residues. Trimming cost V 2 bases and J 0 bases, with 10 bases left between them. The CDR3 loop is CASSYRGRLNTEAFF. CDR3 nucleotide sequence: TGTGCCAGCAGTTACCGAGGTCGGCTGAACACTGAAGCTTTCTTT.

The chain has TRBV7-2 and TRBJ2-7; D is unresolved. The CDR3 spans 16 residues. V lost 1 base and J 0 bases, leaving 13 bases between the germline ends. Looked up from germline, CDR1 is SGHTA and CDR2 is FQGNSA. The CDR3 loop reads CASSLGGLTSSYEQYF. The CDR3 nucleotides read TGTGCCAGCAGCTTAGGTGGGCTCACGAGCTCCTACGAGCAGTACTTC. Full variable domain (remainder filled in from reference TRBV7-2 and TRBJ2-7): GAGVSQSPSNKVTEKGKDVELRCDPISGHTALYWYRQSLGQGLEFLIYFQGNSAPDKSGLPSDRFSAERTGGSVSTLTIQRTQQEDSAVYLCASSLGGLTSSYEQYFGPGTRLTVT.

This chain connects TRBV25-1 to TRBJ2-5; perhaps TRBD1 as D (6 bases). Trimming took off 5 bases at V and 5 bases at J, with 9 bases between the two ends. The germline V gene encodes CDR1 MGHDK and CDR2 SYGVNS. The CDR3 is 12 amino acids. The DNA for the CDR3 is TGTGCCAGCAGTTCCCAGGGGGAGACCCAGTACTTC. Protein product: CASSSQGETQYF.